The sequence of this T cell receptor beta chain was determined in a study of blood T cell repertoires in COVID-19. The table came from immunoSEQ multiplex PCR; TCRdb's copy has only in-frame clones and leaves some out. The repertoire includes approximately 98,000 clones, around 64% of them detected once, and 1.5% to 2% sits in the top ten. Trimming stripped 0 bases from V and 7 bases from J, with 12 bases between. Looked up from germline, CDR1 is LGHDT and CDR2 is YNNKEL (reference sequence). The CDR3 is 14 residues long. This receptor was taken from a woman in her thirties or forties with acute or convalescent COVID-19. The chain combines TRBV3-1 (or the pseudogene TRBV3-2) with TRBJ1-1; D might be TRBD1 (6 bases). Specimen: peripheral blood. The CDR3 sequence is CASSQERDNGEAFF. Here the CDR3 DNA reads TGTGCCAGCAGCCAAGAGAGGGACAACGGTGAAGCTTTCTTT.